What follows are 26 T cell receptor beta chains derived from one specimen sequenced in a study of shared clonotypes between healthy human individuals. The repertoire was sequenced with immunoSEQ multiplex PCR; TCRdb's copy has only in-frame clones and lacks some. The sample records some 1 million clones, about 75% being singletons. The sample taken for sequencing was memory CD4+ T cells sorted from blood. Subset meaning: CD45RA-negative fraction. All receptors come from a man aged 18 to 29 in good health.

The CDR3 DNA sequence: TGTGCTGTTGGGGCCGGACAGGGTGGGTTAGAGACCCAGTACTTC. Protein product: CAVGAGQGGLETQYF. The chain is built from TRBV12-5 and TRBJ2-5; 8 bases line up with TRBD1. Germline V gene lookup returns CDR1 LGHNT and CDR2 FRNRAP. V shed 11 bases and J 4 bases; nucleotides not matched to a gene: 15. There are 15 residues in the CDR3.

Regarding this clone: This sequence may be a read error, since a much larger clone differs from it by one base. The chain uses TRBV28 and TRBJ1-1; 7 bases map to TRBD1. Germline CDR1 and CDR2: MDHEN and SYDVKM. The CDR3 has 13 amino acids. The CDR3 DNA reads TGTGCCGGCAGTCCTGTACAGGGGATTGAAGCTTTCTTT. It encodes CAGSPVQGIEAFF. Looking up the rest from reference TRBV28 and TRBJ1-1 gives the full variable domain: DVKVTQSSRYLVKRTGEKVFLECVQDMDHENMFWYRQDPGLGLRLIYFSYDVKMKEKGDIPEGYSVSREKKERFSLILESASTNQTSMYLCAGSPVQGIEAFFGQGTRLTVV.

The rearrangement links TRBV10-3 to TRBJ2-3; the D gene is possibly TRBD2 (6 bases). The CDR3 sequence is 14 residues long. The germline V gene encodes CDR1 ENHRY and CDR2 SYGVKD. Trimming removed 10 bases at V and 0 bases at J, with 14 bases between. In DNA form, the CDR3 reads TGTGCCACAAAGCGGGCCCCTAGCACAGATACGCAGTATTTT. Its protein is CATKRAPSTDTQYF.

The table lists this clone with a count of one. This chain links TRBV7-9 with TRBJ2-3; perhaps TRBD1 as D (6 bases). Germline V lookup: CDR1 SEHNR, CDR2 FQNEAQ (reference sequence). This CDR3 comprises 14 residues. The V gene lost 5 bases and the J gene lost 3 bases, with 12 bases spanning the gap. The CDR3 reads CASSSDRLTDTQYF. DNA of the CDR3: TGTGCCAGCAGCAGCGACAGGCTTACAGATACGCAGTATTTT. Filled out from reference TRBV7-9 and TRBJ2-3, the complete variable domain reads DTGVSQNPRHKITKRGQNVTFRCDPISEHNRLYWYRQTLGQGPEFLTYFQNEAQLEKSRLLSDRFSAERPKGSFSTLEIQRTEQGDSAMYLCASSSDRLTDTQYFGPGTRLTVL.

A single count supports this clone. V usage is TRBV7-2 and J usage is TRBJ1-5; D not resolved. The length of the CDR3 is 16 residues. V lost 0 bases and J 1 base, leaving 10 bases between the germline ends. Germline V lookup: CDR1 SGHTA, CDR2 FQGNSA. The CDR3 DNA sequence: TGTGCCAGCAGCTTAGCGGGGTATGGGAGCAATCAGCCCCAGCATTTT. Its protein is CASSLAGYGSNQPQHF. Drawing the rest from reference TRBV7-2 and TRBJ1-5, the complete variable domain is GAGVSQSPSNKVTEKGKDVELRCDPISGHTALYWYRQSLGQGLEFLIYFQGNSAPDKSGLPSDRFSAERTGGSVSTLTIQRTQQEDSAVYLCASSLAGYGSNQPQHFGDGTRLSIL.

This clone was found a few times. The J gene is TRBJ2-7, the V gene TRBV29-1, with 15 bases matching TRBD2. J was trimmed by 6 bases and V by 7 bases; bases with no gene match: 13. The CDR3 length is 16 residues. Germline V lookup: CDR1 SQVTM, CDR2 ANQGSEA. CDR3 nucleotide sequence: TGCAGCGCCCGGACTAGCGGGAGGGCGGGGCTCGCCGAGCAGTACTTC. This encodes CSARTSGRAGLAEQYF.

This clone was seen repeatedly, ten times or more. This chain joins TRBV7-2 and TRBJ1-2; no definite D call. Germline loops: CDR1 SGHTA, CDR2 FQGNSA. Trimming took 2 bases from V and 7 from J, leaving 14 bases between them. This CDR3 contains 14 residues. This CDR3 reads CASSLPQDAGGYTF. The CDR3 DNA sequence: TGTGCCAGCAGCTTACCGCAGGATGCTGGTGGCTACACCTTC.

The J gene is TRBJ2-3, the V gene TRBV29-1; no reliable D call. Germline CDR1 SQVTM, CDR2 ANQGSEA. Trimming shortened V by 0 bases and J by 1 base, and 8 bases separated the two germline ends. This CDR3 is built from 14 residues. The CDR3 loop is CSVEDPVGTDTQYF. The CDR3, as DNA: TGCAGCGTTGAAGACCCGGTGGGCACAGATACGCAGTATTTT.

This chain links TRBV6-5 with TRBJ2-5; the match to TRBD2 covers 10 bases. The junction had 8 bases not matched to a gene; V was cut back by 6 bases and J by 4 bases. This CDR3 contains 15 residues. CDR1 and CDR2 (germline): MNHEY, SVGAGI. In DNA form, the CDR3 reads TGTGCCAGCAGGGGAGCGGGAGGGCTCCGAGAGACCCAGTACTTC. This gives the protein CASRGAGGLRETQYF.

V usage is TRBV27 and J usage is TRBJ1-1; possible D gene TRBD1, 6 bases. This CDR3 region has 17 residues. CDR1 and CDR2 from the germline V gene are MNHEY and SMNVEV (reference sequence). Trimming left V 6 bases short and J 4 bases short, with 24 bases between. CDR3 protein: CASSPIMTGYVGTEAFF. CDR3 sequence (DNA): TGTGCCAGCAGCCCAATTATGACAGGATACGTGGGCACTGAAGCTTTCTTT.

The chain carries TRBV10-3 and TRBJ2-6; D is undetermined. The CDR3 has 16 amino acids. V was shortened by 6 bases and J by 0 bases, with 12 bases between the two germline ends. Germline CDR1 and CDR2: ENHRY and SYGVKD. The CDR3 sequence is CAISLLERSGANVLTF. The CDR3 nucleotides are TGTGCCATCAGCCTTTTAGAGCGCTCTGGGGCCAACGTCCTGACTTTC.

A word on this clone: Other DNA sequences in this sample translate to the same CDR3. The chain uses TRBV5-6 and TRBJ2-5, with 10 bases that match TRBD2. This CDR3 has 15 residues. Germline trimming cut 2 bases from V and 2 bases from J; bases unmatched to any gene: 3. CDR1 and CDR2 (germline): SGHDT, YYEEEE. CDR3 DNA: TGTGCCAGCAGCTTAGCGGGAGGGTTACAAGAGACCCAGTACTTC. Its protein product is CASSLAGGLQETQYF.

The CDR3 here is CASSDLANNEQFF. In nucleotides, the CDR3 is TGCGCCAGCAGCGATTTGGCCAACAATGAGCAGTTCTTC. This sequence joins TRBV5-1 and TRBJ2-1, with D hard to call. The CDR3 has 13 amino acids. Germline lookup yields CDR1 SGHRS and CDR2 YFSETQ. Trimming pared 4 bases from V and 5 bases from J, leaving 10 bases between.

This clone has just one count. A read error likely explains this, since a far larger clone differs by one base. This chain uses TRBV1 with TRBJ2-7; TRBD2 is taken as the D call from the table, unchecked against the DNA. TRBV1 is a pseudogene. The CDR3 runs to 17 residues. The CDR3 loop reads CISSQGHLSGRFYEQYF. The CDR3 DNA sequence: TGCATCAGCAGCCAAGGTCACCTTAGCGGGAGGTTCTACGAGCAGTACTTC.

For this clone: In the same sample, other DNA sequences code for this CDR3. The rearrangement uses TRBV10-3 and TRBJ2-5; weak D call: TRBD2 (5 bases). The germline V and J ends were trimmed by 0 bases and 3 bases, with 8 bases remaining between them. The CDR3 covers 14 residues. CDR1 is ENHRY, CDR2 SYGVKD, per germline. In nucleotides, the CDR3 is TGTGCCATCAGTGAGTCGACGGGGAAAGAGACCCAGTACTTC. It codes for CAISESTGKETQYF.

The CDR3 DNA reads TGTGCCAGCAGCGTGAGGCAGACCCTCACAGATACGCAGTATTTT. This codes for CASSVRQTLTDTQYF. The gene calls are TRBV9 and TRBJ2-3; no reliable D call. The germline CDR1 and CDR2 sequences are SGDLS and YYNGEE. This CDR3 contains 15 residues. V lost 2 bases to trimming and J lost 2 bases, with 12 bases between them.

Note on this clone: A far bigger clonotype differs at one base, so this is likely a read error. Additional DNA sequences in this sample encode the identical CDR3. The gene calls are TRBV4-1 and TRBJ2-1, with D perhaps TRBD2 (5 bases). CDR1 is MGHRA, CDR2 YSYEKL, per germline. Between the trimmed V and J ends, which lost 0 bases and 6 bases, there was a span of 15 bases. The CDR3 is 16 residues long. CDR3 nucleotides: TGCGCCAGCAGCCAAGAGGACTTCGTTAAGCCCAATGAGCAGTTCTTC. Translation: CASSQEDFVKPNEQFF.

The gene calls are TRBV30 and TRBJ2-3; tentatively, D is TRBD2 (5 bases). CDR1 and CDR2 from the germline V gene are GTSNPN and SVGIG (reference sequence). The germline V and J ends were trimmed by 2 bases and 1 base, with 10 bases remaining between them. This CDR3 comprises 14 residues. CDR3 in DNA: TGTGCCTGGAGTTGGGCGAGGGGCACAGATACGCAGTATTTT. As protein: CAWSWARGTDTQYF.

The chain uses TRBV6-6 and TRBJ2-7; D possibly corresponds to TRBD1 (5 bases). The CDR3 loop spans 12 amino acids. Germline V gives CDR1 MNHNY, CDR2 SVGAGI (reference sequence). With 6 bases removed from V and 1 base from J, the gap between germline ends came to 7 bases. The CDR3 region has the DNA TGTGCCAGCAGAAACAGGTCCTACGAGCAGTACTTC. This sequence encodes CASRNRSYEQYF.

The gene calls are TRBV4-1 and TRBJ1-2, with 8 bases identical to TRBD1. Germline-derived CDR1 and CDR2 are MGHRA and YSYEKL. With 1 base clipped from V and 7 bases from J, the junction kept 11 bases outside the gene matches. The CDR3 loop spans 16 amino acids. This CDR3 reads CASSQAPTGVIRGYTF. The CDR3 DNA reads TGCGCCAGCAGCCAAGCCCCGACAGGGGTTATTCGTGGCTACACCTTC.

The chain employs TRBV29-1 and TRBJ2-1, with D hard to call. This CDR3 has 14 amino acids. Germline CDR1 is SQVTM and CDR2 is ANQGSEA. The V gene lost 4 bases and the J gene lost 7 bases, with 17 bases spanning the gap. This CDR3 is CSVVSTVSPNEQFF. For the CDR3, the DNA is TGCAGCGTTGTGTCCACCGTGTCCCCAAATGAGCAGTTCTTC.

The chain carries TRBV2 and TRBJ2-5; D may be TRBD1 (5 bases). CDR3 length equals 15 residues. From germline, CDR1 is SNHLY and CDR2 FYNNEI. Trimming took 6 bases from V and 0 from J, leaving 14 bases between them. In DNA form, the CDR3 reads TGTGCCAGCAGCCCCGGACAAGTGGACCAAGAGACCCAGTACTTC. Protein sequence: CASSPGQVDQETQYF.

This clone was observed a handful of times. This sample also contains other DNA sequences that code for the same CDR3. In DNA form, the CDR3 reads TGTGCCAGCAGCTTAGTTGGGACTGGCTACACCTTC. It is translated as CASSLVGTGYTF. V gene TRBV11-2 combines with J gene TRBJ1-2, with a weak D call TRBD1 (5 bases). This CDR3 is 12 amino acids long. Germline assignment: CDR1 SGHAT and CDR2 FQNNGV. Trimming cost V 1 base and J 7 bases, with 7 bases left between them. The full variable domain, rest sourced from reference TRBV11-2 and TRBJ1-2, is EAGVAQSPRYKIIEKRQSVAFWCNPISGHATLYWYQQILGQGPKLLIQFQNNGVVDDSQLPKDRFSAERLKGVDSTLKIQPAKLEDSAVYLCASSLVGTGYTFGSGTRLTVV.

CDR3 in amino acids: CAALSRDRSSGNTIYF. The DNA of the CDR3 is TGTGCCGCCCTCAGCCGGGACAGATCCTCTGGAAACACCATATATTTT. This sequence joins TRBV10-3 and TRBJ1-3, with 7 bases matching TRBD1. Per germline, CDR1 ENHRY and CDR2 SYGVKD. The junction had 13 bases not matched to a gene; V was cut back by 11 bases and J by 0 bases. The length of the CDR3 is 16 residues.

The V and J genes are TRBV28 and TRBJ1-2; D gene ambiguous. Trimming removed 9 bases at V and 5 bases at J, with 13 bases between. Germline V gene sequence: CDR1 MDHEN, CDR2 SYDVKM. This CDR3 comprises 12 residues. The CDR3 DNA sequence: TGTGCCAGTACCCTGGGAGGGTATGGCTACACCTTC. This codes for CASTLGGYGYTF.

The gene calls are TRBV11-2 and TRBJ2-5; tentatively, D is TRBD2 (6 bases). Germline CDR1 is SGHAT and CDR2 is FQNNGV. This CDR3 has 15 residues. V gave up 4 bases and J gave up 4 bases, with 16 bases separating them. CDR3 nucleotides: TGTGCCAGCAGCTCGTCGACTAGTATAGGAGAGACCCAGTACTTC. Encoded protein: CASSSSTSIGETQYF.